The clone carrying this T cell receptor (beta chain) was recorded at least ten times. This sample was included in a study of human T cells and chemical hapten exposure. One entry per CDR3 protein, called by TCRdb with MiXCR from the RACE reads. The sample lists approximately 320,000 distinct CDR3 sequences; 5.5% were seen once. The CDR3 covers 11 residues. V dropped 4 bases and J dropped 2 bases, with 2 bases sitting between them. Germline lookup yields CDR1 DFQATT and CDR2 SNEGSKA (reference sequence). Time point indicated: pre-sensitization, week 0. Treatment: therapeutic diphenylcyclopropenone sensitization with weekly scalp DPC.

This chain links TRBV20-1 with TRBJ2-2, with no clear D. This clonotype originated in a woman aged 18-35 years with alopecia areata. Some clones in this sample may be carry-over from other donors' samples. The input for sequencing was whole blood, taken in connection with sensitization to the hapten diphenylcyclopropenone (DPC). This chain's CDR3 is CSAINTGELFF. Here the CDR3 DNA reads TGCAGTGCTATTAACACCGGGGAGCTGTTTTTT.